This TCR beta chain was retrieved from a study of T cells in localized non-small cell lung cancer. This clone has only one observation. Its antigen remains unknown. Sequencing used immunoSEQ multiplex PCR; TCRdb keeps in-frame clones, though not all of them. Here the sample spans about 78,000 clones, 84% being singletons. Germline V lookup: CDR1 MNHNS, CDR2 SASEGT. Trimming took off 6 bases at V and 6 bases at J, with 18 bases between the two ends. The CDR3 is 15 residues long. General study findings and limits: Heterogeneity remains possible, as sequencing covered one tumor region only. A median of around 57 clones ranked among the top 100 in tumor appeared in adjacent lung.

This material consisted of peripheral blood, taken before any cancer treatment. This chain uses TRBV6-1 with TRBJ2-1, with D uncertain. The TCR comes from a man between 40 and 70 years old with stage I lung adenocarcinoma. The CDR3 nucleotides read TGTGCCAGCAGCCCGGGCCTCTCCTGGGGCAATGAGCAGTTCTTC. Translating gives CASSPGLSWGNEQFF.